This T cell receptor (beta chain) stems from a study of T cells expressing NK-cell markers. The length of the CDR3 is 15 residues. Germline V CDR1 and CDR2: KGHSH, LQKENI. 5'RACE template switching with UMIs generated TCR beta cDNA. TCRdb re-called the 5' RACE reads and gives one entry per CDR3 protein, without DNA. The sample data list about 460,000 distinct CDR3 sequences. Study-level results: These clonotypes also led the CD3+CD56-NKG2C+ fraction in a few donors. Dominant NKG2C+ clonotypes accounted for roughly 1.0-7.0% of CD8+ T cells in over 5 donors.

On this clonotype itself: Its target is not known.

The V and J genes are TRBV18 and TRBJ2-3; TCRdb reports TRBD2, a call that lacks DNA to check it against. Sequenced sample: blood T cells: a sorted CD56 or NKG2C T cell subset, CD4+ or CD8+ T cells, or bulk PBMC T cells (not recorded which). This sequence was found in a woman in her forties or fifties in good health. This chain's CDR3 is CASSPSSSGTDTQYF.